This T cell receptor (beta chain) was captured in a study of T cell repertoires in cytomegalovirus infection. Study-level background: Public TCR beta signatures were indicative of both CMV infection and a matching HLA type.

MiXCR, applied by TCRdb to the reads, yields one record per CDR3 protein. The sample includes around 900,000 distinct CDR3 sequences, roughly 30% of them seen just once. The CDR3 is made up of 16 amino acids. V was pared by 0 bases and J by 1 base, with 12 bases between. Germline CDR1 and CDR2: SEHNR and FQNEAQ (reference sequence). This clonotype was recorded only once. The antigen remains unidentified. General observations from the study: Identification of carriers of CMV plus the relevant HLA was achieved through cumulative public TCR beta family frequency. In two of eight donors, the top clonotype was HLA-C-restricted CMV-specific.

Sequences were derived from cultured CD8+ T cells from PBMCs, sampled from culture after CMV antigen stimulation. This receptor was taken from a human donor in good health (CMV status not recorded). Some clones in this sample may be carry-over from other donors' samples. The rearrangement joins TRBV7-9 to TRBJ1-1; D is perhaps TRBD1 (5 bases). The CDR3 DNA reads TGTGCCAGCAGCTTAGCTCGGGGGTTAGGGAACACTGAAGCTTTCTTT. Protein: CASSLARGLGNTEAFF.